This T cell receptor beta chain stems from a study of CD8 T cells in ankylosing spondylitis. Broader study findings: Disease-linked clones were CD8+ and relatively rare in peripheral blood. Within matched ankylosing spondylitis synovial fluid, disease-linked clones were reportedly significantly enriched. There were earlier reports of some motif variants in reactive arthritis synovial fluid and blood. Seemingly characteristic of ankylosing spondylitis blood was a TCR beta motif consisting of eight highly homologous variants.

This clonotype was detected ten times or more. Its antigen is undetermined. Researchers built TCR beta libraries using quantitative 5'-RACE with molecular barcodes. From the 5' RACE reads, TCRdb called clonotypes with MiXCR, one entry per CDR3 protein. Among roughly 370,000 distinct CDR3 sequences, around 20% were seen once, and the ten largest hold about 15%. V gave up 5 bases and J gave up 0 bases, with 6 bases separating them. The CDR3 contains 13 residues. Looked up from germline, CDR1 is MNHEY and CDR2 is SMNVEV (reference sequence). Sequenced sample: blood, either unsorted or a sorted T cell fraction (not recorded which). The sequence derives from a male donor with ankylosing spondylitis. The chain couples TRBV27 to TRBJ2-3; D call uncertain. In DNA, the CDR3 is TGTGCCAGCAGTCCGGCGAGCACAGATACGCAGTATTTT. Residues: CASSPASTDTQYF.